This TCR beta chain was profiled in a study of CXCR3-negative and CXCR3-positive naive CD8 T cells. Study-wide findings and caveats: Naive subsets expressed similar surface CD5; TRB CDR3 features served to infer TCR strength. Similar TRBV-TRBJ usage characterized naive CXCR3-negative and CXCR3-positive cells; memory cells differed. A higher hydrophobicity marked the TRB CDR3s of CXCR3-positive naive cells versus CXCR3-negative naive cells.

The germline CDR1 and CDR2 sequences are SQVTM and ANQGSEA. This CDR3 is 11 amino acids long. Remarks on this clonotype: The antigen is undetermined.

The method, 5' RACE with UMI labels, was used to prepare the TRB cDNA libraries. From the 5' RACE reads, TCRdb lists one entry per CDR3 protein and no DNA. This table holds over 150,000 distinct CDR3 sequences. Sequencing was done on a sample of naive CXCR3+ CD8+ T cells from blood. The sample's subset: CD45RO-CCR7+CD27+CD95- naive CD8+ T cells expressing CXCR3 (TNR3+). This TCR was sampled from a human donor in good health. Some clones in this sample may be carry-over from other donors' samples. The chain is built from TRBV29-1 and TRBJ2-7; without DNA, the TCRdb call of TRBD1 cannot be checked. The CDR3 region is CSVRTGAEQYF.